This TCR beta chain comes out of a study of shared clonotypes between healthy human individuals. Looking at the study overall: Every donor yielded three CD4 naive, three CD4 memory, two CD8 naive and one CD8 memory plate.

Data came from immunoSEQ multiplex PCR; TCRdb stores just in-frame clones and leaves some out. The sample has approximately 2.1 million clones, 90% to 95% seen once. The V gene's germline CDR1 is MNHNY and CDR2 SVGAGI (reference sequence). The CDR3 spans 14 residues. Trimming left V 8 bases short and J 3 bases short, with 16 bases between. Sequencing used naive CD4+ T cells from PBMCs. Subset specified: CD45RA+ positively selected. The source of this sequence is a man between 18 and 29 years old in good health. Some clones in this sample may be carry-over from other donors' samples. This chain links TRBV6-6 with TRBJ1-2, with D possibly being TRBD1 (6 bases). The CDR3 loop reads CASRRGRGDYGYTF. The CDR3 coding sequence is TGTGCCAGCCGGAGGGGGAGGGGAGACTATGGCTACACCTTC.